Each of the 29 T cell receptor beta chains below was sequenced from the same sample in a study of CD8 T cells in ankylosing spondylitis. A single record per CDR3 protein comes from TCRdb applying MiXCR to the 5' RACE reads. The data contain over 150,000 distinct CDR3 sequences, around 13% of them singletons. Input material: blood, either unsorted or a sorted T cell fraction (not recorded which). All receptors come from a male donor with ankylosing spondylitis or in good health (not recorded which).

This clonotype has at least ten counts. J is TRBJ1-1 and V is TRBV29-1; D ambiguous. Between the trimmed V and J ends, which lost 7 bases and 1 base, there was a span of 19 bases. Germline V gene lookup returns CDR1 SQVTM and CDR2 ANQGSEA. CDR3 length equals 15 residues. CDR3 residues: CSAAGRNLQNTEAFF. The CDR3 coding sequence is TGCAGCGCCGCGGGAAGAAACCTTCAGAACACTGAAGCTTTCTTT.

This clonotype turned up a few times. The chain combines TRBV7-2 with TRBJ2-1; 8 bases match TRBD2. V shed 0 bases, J shed 11 bases, and the junction held 15 bases outside the gene matches. CDR1 is SGHTA and CDR2 is FQGNSA in the germline V gene. The CDR3 runs to 17 residues. CDR3 nucleotide sequence: TGTGCCAGCAGCTTAGCGCTGCCCCAAGCGGGGGTAGATAAGCAGTTCTTC. It encodes CASSLALPQAGVDKQFF.

V is TRBV30 and J is TRBJ2-7; D is uncertain. CDR1 and CDR2 from the germline V gene are GTSNPN and SVGIG (reference sequence). V lost 2 bases, J lost 6 bases, and 14 bases lay in between. CDR3 size: 13 residues. CDR3 in DNA: TGTGCCTGGAGTCCCCAGGTACCGTTCGAGCAGTACTTC. Residues: CAWSPQVPFEQYF.

This clonotype was observed a few times. The V gene is TRBV6-1, the J gene TRBJ2-1, with D possibly matching TRBD2 (6 bases). Between the trimmed V and J ends, which lost 10 bases and 5 bases, there was a span of 18 bases. The CDR3 runs 14 residues. The germline V gene has CDR1 MNHNS and CDR2 SASEGT. The CDR3 nucleotides read TGTGCCACTAGCGTCCAGCGGGCCCACAATGAGCAGTTCTTC. Translated: CATSVQRAHNEQFF.

There are many counts of this clonotype. The chain couples TRBV5-1 to TRBJ2-1; D unclear. Between the trimmed V and J ends, which lost 3 bases and 2 bases, there was a span of 9 bases. Per germline, CDR1 SGHRS and CDR2 YFSETQ. CDR3 length: 14 residues. The CDR3 loop reads CASSSRGPYNEQFF. DNA for the CDR3: TGCGCCAGCAGCTCCAGAGGCCCCTACAATGAGCAGTTCTTC.

The CDR3 coding sequence is TGTGCCAGCAGCACGGGACAGGGGTATCCCTACGAGCAGTACTTC. Translation: CASSTGQGYPYEQYF. The J gene is TRBJ2-7, the V gene TRBV5-5, with 10 positions matching TRBD1. This CDR3 contains 15 residues. Germline loops: CDR1 SGHKS, CDR2 YYEKEE (reference sequence). With 4 bases clipped from V and 2 bases from J, the junction kept 6 bases outside the gene matches. Complete variable domain (other parts from reference TRBV5-5 and TRBJ2-7): DAGVTQSPTHLIKTRGQQVTLRCSPISGHKSVSWYQQVLGQGPQFIFQYYEKEERGRGNFPDRFSARQFPNYSSELNVNALLLGDSALYLCASSTGQGYPYEQYFGPGTRLTVT.

This clonotype has more than one count but fewer than ten. This chain's CDR3 is CASSLNRGVAGELFF. The CDR3 DNA reads as TGTGCCAGCAGTTTAAACAGGGGAGTAGCCGGGGAGCTGTTTTTT. The chain combines TRBV12-3 or TRBV12-4 with TRBJ2-2; 7 bases line up with TRBD1. V dropped 2 bases and J dropped 6; count of bases not matched to a gene: 6. The CDR3 loop spans 15 amino acids.

The rearrangement uses TRBV5-1 and TRBJ2-7; tentative D call: TRBD1 (5 bases). Trimming removed 4 bases from V and 7 bases from J, with 21 bases in between. CDR3 length equals 15 residues. CDR1 is SGHRS and CDR2 is YFSETQ in the germline V gene. Here the CDR3 DNA reads TGCGCCAGCAGCAAACGACAGTCTGGCAAAATGGAGCAGTACTTC. Protein: CASSKRQSGKMEQYF. The entire variable domain, with the rest obtained from reference TRBV5-1 and TRBJ2-7, is as follows: KAGVTQTPRYLIKTRGQQVTLSCSPISGHRSVSWYQQTPGQGLQFLFEYFSETQRNKGNFPGRFSGRQFSNSRSEMNVSTLELGDSALYLCASSKRQSGKMEQYFGPGTRLTVT.

This clonotype turned up a few times. The chain carries TRBV12-3 or TRBV12-4 and TRBJ2-1; D is unresolved. The CDR3 length is 13 residues. The V gene lost 3 bases and the J gene lost 4 bases, with 7 bases spanning the gap. The CDR3 DNA reads as TGTGCCAGCAGTTTGGGCCATTACAATGAGCAGTTCTTC. Amino acid sequence: CASSLGHYNEQFF.

V is TRBV27 and J is TRBJ2-7; the match to TRBD1 covers 8 bases. The CDR3 totals 13 residues. After removal of 7 bases from V and 6 bases from J, the junction contained 8 bases not matched to a gene. Germline V CDR1 and CDR2: MNHEY, SMNVEV (reference sequence). The CDR3 sequence: CASTQTGVAEQYF. CDR3 bases: TGTGCCAGCACCCAGACAGGGGTTGCCGAGCAGTACTTC.

The chain links TRBV29-1 to TRBJ1-1, with 9 bases matching TRBD1. The V gene end was trimmed by 1 base and the J gene end by 4 bases; junction bases not matched to a gene: 4. This CDR3 region has 14 residues. Germline CDR1 and CDR2: SQVTM and ANQGSEA. The CDR3 region is CSVEGRQGGTEAFF. CDR3 nucleotides: TGCAGCGTTGAAGGGAGACAGGGGGGCACTGAAGCTTTCTTT.

This clonotype was counted at least ten times. V usage is TRBV3-1 and J usage is TRBJ2-7; D is unresolved. V shed 0 bases and J shed 4 bases, with 1 base lying between them. The CDR3 spans 11 residues. Germline CDR1 is LGHDT and CDR2 is YNNKEL (reference sequence). The CDR3 DNA follows: TGTGCCAGCAGCCAAGAATACGAGCAGTACTTC. Residues: CASSQEYEQYF.

A few counts support this clonotype. The chain couples TRBV12-3 or TRBV12-4 to TRBJ1-2, with D uncertain. V dropped 2 bases and J dropped 5 bases, with 6 bases sitting between them. The CDR3 is 12 residues long. CDR3 sequence (DNA): TGTGCCAGCAGTTTACTGTATTATGGCTACACCTTC. Its translation: CASSLLYYGYTF.

This clonotype was counted at least ten times. The rearrangement joins TRBV20-1 to TRBJ2-3, with 8 nucleotides matching TRBD2. Trimming cost V 3 bases and J 2 bases; bases outside gene matches: 4. Looked up from germline, CDR1 is DFQATT and CDR2 is SNEGSKA (reference sequence). The CDR3 totals 14 residues. CDR3 in DNA: TGCAGTGCTAGCGTAGCGGGGCCCACAGATACGCAGTATTTT. Translation: CSASVAGPTDTQYF.

The chain links TRBV10-1 to TRBJ2-2; TRBD2 matches at 9 bases. The CDR3 extends over 14 amino acids. The V gene's germline CDR1 is WNHNN and CDR2 SYGVQD (reference sequence). J was trimmed by 10 bases and V by 4 bases; bases with no gene match: 7. The DNA for the CDR3 is TGCGCCAGCAGTGTGGGACTAGCTTCCGAGGAGCTGTTTTTT. Amino acids: CASSVGLASEELFF.

The chain links TRBV15 to TRBJ1-2, with D perhaps TRBD1 (5 bases). This CDR3 has 14 amino acids. V was shortened by 3 bases and J by 2 bases, with 10 bases between the two germline ends. Looked up from germline, CDR1 is LNHNV and CDR2 is YYDKDF (reference sequence). The CDR3 sequence is CATSRGGSNYGYTF. The CDR3 DNA follows: TGTGCCACCAGCAGGGGGGGAAGCAACTATGGCTACACCTTC.

This clonotype was observed at least ten times. The chain joins TRBV21-1 to TRBJ2-7; no check of the table's D call, TRBD1, against the DNA was made. TRBV21-1 is marked as a pseudogene. The CDR3 spans 16 residues. The CDR3 sequence is CASSNLGRVSSYEQYF. For the CDR3, the DNA is TGTGCCAGCAGTAATCTGGGCCGGGTAAGCTCCTACGAGCAGTACTTC.

This clonotype occurred a few times. This chain connects TRBV5-1 to TRBJ1-2, with 8 positions matching TRBD1. V lost 4 bases to trimming and J lost 4 bases; unmatched junction nucleotides: 6. The CDR3 extends over 14 amino acids. Germline assignment: CDR1 SGHRS and CDR2 YFSETQ. The CDR3 loop is CASSPRTGSYGYTF. CDR3 bases: TGCGCCAGCAGCCCCAGGACAGGGAGCTATGGCTACACCTTC.

V and J are TRBV20-1 and TRBJ1-5; no clear D gene. Germline assignment: CDR1 DFQATT and CDR2 SNEGSKA (reference sequence). V lost 1 base and J lost 0, with 7 bases in between. The CDR3 runs 14 residues. The CDR3 reads CSARVGYSNQPQHF. For the CDR3, the DNA is TGCAGTGCTAGAGTAGGGTATAGCAATCAGCCCCAGCATTTT.

This clonotype was seen a handful of times. The V and J genes are TRBV10-3 and TRBJ2-5, with TRBD2 matching 9 bases. The CDR3 is made up of 14 amino acids. Trimming at V came to 2 bases and at J to 5 bases, leaving 3 bases not matched to a gene. Per germline, CDR1 ENHRY and CDR2 SYGVKD. The CDR3 here is CAISELAGQETQYF. CDR3 nucleotide sequence: TGTGCCATCAGTGAGCTAGCGGGACAGGAGACCCAGTACTTC.

The rearrangement links TRBV14 to TRBJ2-7, with no clear D. This CDR3 has 13 residues. Trimming cost V 1 base and J 2 bases, with 6 bases left between them. The germline V gene has CDR1 SGHDN and CDR2 FVKESK. CDR3 residues: CASSQARAYEQYF. CDR3 sequence (DNA): TGTGCCAGCAGCCAAGCCAGAGCCTACGAGCAGTACTTC.

Of note for this clonotype: A read error may explain this, as a much larger clone is one base away. The chain carries TRBV12-3 or TRBV12-4 and TRBJ2-3, with 8 bases matching TRBD2. The CDR3 sequence is 14 residues long. The CDR3 sequence: CTSSRGGSTDTQYF. The CDR3 DNA is TGTACCAGCAGCCGGGGGGGAAGCACAGATACGCAGTATTTT.

There are a few counts of this clonotype. The rearrangement links TRBV10-2 to TRBJ2-7, with 16 bases fitting TRBD2. J was trimmed by 2 bases and V by 5 bases; bases with no gene match: 6. The CDR3 sequence is 17 residues long. Germline V gene sequence: CDR1 WSHSY, CDR2 SAAADI. The CDR3 region is CASSSGTSGRVPYEQYF. For the CDR3, the DNA is TGCGCCAGCAGTTCCGGGACTAGCGGGAGGGTACCCTACGAGCAGTACTTC.

This clonotype has a count of ten or more. The rearrangement links TRBV10-3 to TRBJ1-1; tentatively, D is TRBD1 (6 bases). This CDR3 region has 15 residues. The germline gives CDR1 ENHRY, CDR2 SYGVKD. V was pared by 2 bases and J by 0 bases, with 10 bases between. CDR3 region: CAISEPQGLNTEAFF. The DNA of the CDR3 is TGTGCCATCAGTGAGCCTCAGGGGCTGAACACTGAAGCTTTCTTT.

There are a few counts of this clonotype. This chain uses TRBV7-9 with TRBJ1-1, with a tentative D call TRBD1 (5 bases). The CDR3 is 11 residues long. V shed 8 bases and J shed 10 bases, with 14 bases lying between them. Germline V gives CDR1 SEHNR, CDR2 FQNEAQ (reference sequence). For the CDR3, the DNA is TGTGCCAGCTCGGGGCAGTTAGGAGCTTTCTTT. This codes for CASSGQLGAFF.

Only a few counts were recorded for this clonotype. The chain couples TRBV2 to TRBJ1-5, with D possibly being TRBD1 (5 bases). The CDR3 totals 14 residues. V lost 4 bases to trimming and J lost 3 bases, with 10 bases between them. From germline, CDR1 is SNHLY and CDR2 FYNNEI. CDR3 sequence: CASSGEGPNQPQHF. The CDR3 DNA sequence: TGTGCCAGCAGTGGAGAGGGACCCAATCAGCCCCAGCATTTT.

This clonotype was counted many times. This chain joins TRBV5-1 and TRBJ2-1; D tentatively reads TRBD1 or TRBD2 (5 bases each). V was shortened by 3 bases and J by 5 bases, with 9 bases between the two germline ends. This CDR3 has 13 amino acids. CDR1 and CDR2 from the germline V gene are SGHRS and YFSETQ. This CDR3 is CASSWGPNNEQFF. CDR3 DNA sequence: TGCGCCAGCAGCTGGGGACCCAACAATGAGCAGTTCTTC.

This chain links TRBV12-3 or TRBV12-4 with TRBJ2-2, with 9 bases identical to TRBD2. The CDR3 spans 15 residues. Trimming cost V 6 bases and J 5 bases; bases outside gene matches: 7. In DNA form, the CDR3 reads TGTGCCAGCAGAGGACTAGCGTCGGGGACCGGGGAGCTGTTTTTT. Residues: CASRGLASGTGELFF.

The chain combines TRBV7-9 with TRBJ2-3; 9 bases map to TRBD1. The ends lost 5 bases at V and 6 bases at J; junction bases unmatched: 6. Germline CDR1 is SEHNR and CDR2 is FQNEAQ (reference sequence). The CDR3 runs to 14 residues. The CDR3 spells CASSPGQGQDTQYF. The CDR3 DNA is TGTGCCAGCAGCCCCGGACAGGGGCAGGATACGCAGTATTTT.